The 20 T cell receptor beta chains given below trace back to one sample, sequenced in a study of cytomegalovirus exposure and HLA in healthy donors. The PCR had 60 Vbeta and 13 Jbeta primers. The assay was immunoSEQ multiplex PCR, and TCRdb's table has in-frame clones only and misses some. This sample has some 140,000 clones, with 76% found just once. Sequenced: PBMCs. Receptors were obtained from a man aged 40-49 years in good health and CMV-seronegative.

This chain links TRBV7-2 with TRBJ2-2; TRBD2 aligns across 8 bases. This CDR3 is built from 15 residues. Trimming at V came to 3 bases and at J to 4 bases, leaving 4 bases not matched to a gene. The germline V gene encodes CDR1 SGHTA and CDR2 FQGNSA. CDR3 nucleotides: TGTGCCAGCAGCTTCAGCGGGAGAGGCACCGGGGAGCTGTTTTTT. This codes for CASSFSGRGTGELFF.

This clone was seen a handful of times. This chain joins TRBV19 and TRBJ2-7, with D perhaps TRBD2 (6 bases). Germline lookup yields CDR1 LNHDA and CDR2 SQIVND (reference sequence). Trimming stripped 2 bases from V and 2 bases from J, with 13 bases between. This CDR3 region has 15 residues. CDR3 region: CASSIQTGSPYEQYF. The CDR3 coding sequence is TGTGCCAGTAGTATACAAACCGGGAGCCCCTACGAGCAGTACTTC.

This chain uses TRBV18 with TRBJ1-3; TRBD1 agrees at 11 bases. Germline CDR1 is KGHSH and CDR2 is LQKENI. The J segment lost 16 bases and the V segment lost 4 bases, leaving 6 bases of the junction unmatched. The CDR3 is 12 amino acids. CDR3 protein: CASSHGQGAMYF. For the CDR3, the DNA is TGTGCCAGCTCACATGGACAGGGGGCTATGTATTTT.

J is TRBJ2-2 and V is TRBV11-2; D uncertain. This CDR3 spans 13 amino acids. Germline CDR1 SGHAT, CDR2 FQNNGV. V lost 2 bases and J 8 bases, leaving 9 bases between the germline ends. CDR3 protein: CASSLTSLGELFF. CDR3 in DNA: TGTGCCAGCAGCTTAACCTCACTTGGGGAGCTGTTTTTT.

V usage is TRBV28 and J usage is TRBJ1-3, with 8 bases identical to TRBD1. This CDR3 contains 15 residues. The junction had 7 bases not matched to a gene; V was cut back by 1 base and J by 8 bases. The V gene's germline CDR1 is MDHEN and CDR2 SYDVKM. Here the CDR3 reads CASSLSGQAKDTIYF. CDR3 DNA: TGTGCCAGCAGTTTATCGGGACAGGCGAAGGACACCATATATTTT.

The gene calls are TRBV7-8 and TRBJ1-3; 8 positions match TRBD1. The CDR3 spans 16 residues. Trimming removed 1 base from V and 4 bases from J; junction bases left unmatched: 6. Looked up from germline, CDR1 is SGHVS and CDR2 is FQNEAQ. As DNA, the CDR3 is TGTGCCAGCAGCTTAGGCAGGGGGCGGTTCGGAAACACCATATATTTT. Translating gives CASSLGRGRFGNTIYF.

V gene TRBV6-5 combines with J gene TRBJ2-7; D is ambiguous. The CDR3 consists of 15 residues. Germline-derived CDR1 and CDR2 are MNHEY and SVGAGI. V dropped 0 bases and J dropped 2 bases, with 11 bases sitting between them. The CDR3, as DNA: TGTGCCAGCAGTTACTCACAGAATCGCCCCTACGAGCAGTACTTC. As protein: CASSYSQNRPYEQYF.

This clone was observed a few times. The J gene is TRBJ2-1, the V gene TRBV7-2; tentatively, D is TRBD2 (5 bases). CDR1 and CDR2 (germline): SGHTA, FQGNSA. The V end was cut by 3 bases, the J end by 4 bases, with 10 bases between. This CDR3 is 14 amino acids long. The CDR3 reads CASSFNRGYNEQFF. The CDR3 bases are TGTGCCAGCAGCTTCAATAGAGGGTACAATGAGCAGTTCTTC. The complete variable domain, with remaining parts taken from reference TRBV7-2 and TRBJ2-1, reads GAGVSQSPSNKVTEKGKDVELRCDPISGHTALYWYRQSLGQGLEFLIYFQGNSAPDKSGLPSDRFSAERTGGSVSTLTIQRTQQEDSAVYLCASSFNRGYNEQFFGPGTRLTVL.

The CDR3 region is CASSPNGRENTIYF. The CDR3 DNA follows: TGTGCCAGCAGCCCTAACGGTCGGGAAAACACCATATATTTT. J is TRBJ1-3 and V is TRBV6-5; D is ambiguous. V lost 6 bases and J lost 6, with 15 bases in between. CDR1 is MNHEY and CDR2 is SVGAGI in the germline V gene. The CDR3 consists of 14 residues.

The CDR3 loop reads CASRTGGPYGYTF. CDR3 nucleotides: TGTGCCAGCAGAACAGGGGGTCCCTATGGCTACACCTTC. The gene calls are TRBV6-5 and TRBJ1-2, with 8 positions matching TRBD1. The trim removed 6 bases at V and 4 bases at J, leaving 4 bases unmatched. From germline, CDR1 is MNHEY and CDR2 SVGAGI. The CDR3 is made up of 13 amino acids.

In its sample, this clone was seen a few times. The V gene is TRBV19, the J gene TRBJ1-3; D remains unclear. The CDR3 is 16 amino acids. Trimming removed 5 bases from V and 2 bases from J, with 16 bases in between. Germline V lookup: CDR1 LNHDA, CDR2 SQIVND (reference sequence). The CDR3 DNA reads TGTGCCAGTAGTCTAAGCCCGCGCCGCACTGGAAACACCATATATTTT. This codes for CASSLSPRRTGNTIYF. Filled out from reference TRBV19 and TRBJ1-3, the complete variable domain reads DGGITQSPKYLFRKEGQNVTLSCEQNLNHDAMYWYRQDPGQGLRLIYYSQIVNDFQKGDIAEGYSVSREKKESFPLTVTSAQKNPTAFYLCASSLSPRRTGNTIYFGEGSWLTVV.

V gene TRBV6-5 combines with J gene TRBJ1-6; 7 bases align to TRBD1. This CDR3 is 14 amino acids long. Germline V CDR1 and CDR2: MNHEY, SVGAGI. Trimming cost V 6 bases and J 6 bases; bases outside gene matches: 5. CDR3 sequence: CASRLQGGNSPLHF. The CDR3, as DNA: TGTGCCAGCAGGCTCCAGGGGGGTAATTCACCCCTCCACTTT.

The V call is TRBV7-3, the J call TRBJ2-2; 7 bases align to TRBD2. CDR1 SGHTA and CDR2 FQGTGA come from the germline V gene. The junction had 5 bases not matched to a gene; V was cut back by 5 bases and J by 5 bases. This CDR3 spans 14 amino acids. The CDR3 coding sequence is TGTGCCAGCAGCCTGGGACTATTTACCGGGGAGCTGTTTTTT. Protein product: CASSLGLFTGELFF.

V is TRBV27 and J is TRBJ1-2, with 7 bases aligning to TRBD1. The ends lost 4 bases at V and 5 bases at J; junction bases unmatched: 7. The CDR3 loop spans 14 amino acids. Germline lookup yields CDR1 MNHEY and CDR2 SMNVEV (reference sequence). CDR3 region: CASSSEGARYGYTF. CDR3 in DNA: TGTGCCAGCAGTTCTGAGGGGGCCCGTTATGGCTACACCTTC.

The chain joins TRBV19 to TRBJ1-3, with D perhaps matching TRBD1 (6 bases). From germline, CDR1 is LNHDA and CDR2 SQIVND (reference sequence). V lost 2 bases to trimming and J lost 0 bases, with 14 bases between them. This CDR3 spans 17 amino acids. This CDR3 reads CASSITRDRSSGNTIYF. CDR3 nucleotides: TGTGCCAGTAGTATAACACGCGACAGGAGCTCTGGAAACACCATATATTTT. Filled out from reference TRBV19 and TRBJ1-3, the complete variable domain reads DGGITQSPKYLFRKEGQNVTLSCEQNLNHDAMYWYRQDPGQGLRLIYYSQIVNDFQKGDIAEGYSVSREKKESFPLTVTSAQKNPTAFYLCASSITRDRSSGNTIYFGEGSWLTVV.

V is TRBV7-3 and J is TRBJ1-2; 7 bases agree with TRBD1. Trimming removed 5 bases from V and 6 bases from J; junction bases left unmatched: 15. The CDR3 length is 16 residues. Germline V CDR1 and CDR2: SGHTA, FQGTGA. The CDR3 DNA follows: TGTGCCAGCAGCCCAGATGGACAGGTGCTCGTTGATGGCTACACCTTC. It codes for CASSPDGQVLVDGYTF.

The chain employs TRBV19 and TRBJ1-2; 9 nucleotides align to TRBD1. The CDR3 spans 17 residues. V lost 4 bases to trimming and J lost 8 bases; unmatched junction nucleotides: 17. The germline gives CDR1 LNHDA, CDR2 SQIVND (reference sequence). The DNA of the CDR3 is TGTGCCAGTAGTACAGCCCGATCCGGGACAGGGAATCGGGGCTACACCTTC. This codes for CASSTARSGTGNRGYTF.

At least ten counts were recorded for this clone. The chain links TRBV6-1 to TRBJ2-7; D possibly corresponds to TRBD2 (6 bases). The CDR3 totals 13 residues. V lost 10 bases, J lost 0 bases, and 13 bases lay in between. The germline V gene has CDR1 MNHNS and CDR2 SASEGT. The chain's CDR3 is CATGTGHSYEQYF. As DNA, the CDR3 is TGTGCCACCGGGACTGGGCACTCCTACGAGCAGTACTTC.

This rearrangement joins TRBV30 to TRBJ2-5; 9 bases line up with TRBD1. The CDR3 is 13 amino acids. Trimming took 4 bases from V and 5 from J; bases not matched to a gene: 5. From germline, CDR1 is GTSNPN and CDR2 SVGIG (reference sequence). CDR3 nucleotide sequence: TGTGCCTGGACACAGGGGGCTTCTGAGACCCAGTACTTC. Its protein product is CAWTQGASETQYF.

This chain uses TRBV6-1 with TRBJ1-2, with D maybe TRBD1 (6 bases). Germline CDR1 is MNHNS and CDR2 is SASEGT. CDR3 length: 18 amino acids. Trimming stripped 3 bases from V and 2 bases from J, with 22 bases between. The CDR3 reads CASSEGGGFNFLNYGYTF. The CDR3 nucleotides read TGTGCCAGCAGTGAGGGGGGGGGCTTCAACTTCCTAAACTATGGCTACACCTTC.